This T cell receptor (beta chain) was identified in a study of blood T cells in healthy people across ages. At the level of the study: Per two T cells, about one barcoded beta molecule was captured through template switching.

The CDR3 length is 15 residues. The V gene's germline CDR1 is KGHSH and CDR2 LQKENI. Trimming removed 5 bases from V and 2 bases from J, with 15 bases in between. Next came a second PCR, run for about 6 to 12 cycles, which used a sample-barcoded 5' primer along with a J-beta primer mix. Per-sample output comprised a minimum of 2.5 million paired-end reads containing CDR3. TCRdb reprocessed the 5' RACE reads via MiXCR and lists one record per CDR3 protein. The sample has some 1,500,000 distinct CDR3 sequences; roughly 43% are singletons. The TCR was taken from a woman aged 18-29 years in good health. The rearrangement joins TRBV18 to TRBJ1-2; D possibly corresponds to TRBD1 (5 bases). Sequenced input: blood. The CDR3 DNA sequence: TGTGCCAGCTCATCCGGTGGTTGGGGGAACTATGGCTACACCTTC. It specifies CASSSGGWGNYGYTF.